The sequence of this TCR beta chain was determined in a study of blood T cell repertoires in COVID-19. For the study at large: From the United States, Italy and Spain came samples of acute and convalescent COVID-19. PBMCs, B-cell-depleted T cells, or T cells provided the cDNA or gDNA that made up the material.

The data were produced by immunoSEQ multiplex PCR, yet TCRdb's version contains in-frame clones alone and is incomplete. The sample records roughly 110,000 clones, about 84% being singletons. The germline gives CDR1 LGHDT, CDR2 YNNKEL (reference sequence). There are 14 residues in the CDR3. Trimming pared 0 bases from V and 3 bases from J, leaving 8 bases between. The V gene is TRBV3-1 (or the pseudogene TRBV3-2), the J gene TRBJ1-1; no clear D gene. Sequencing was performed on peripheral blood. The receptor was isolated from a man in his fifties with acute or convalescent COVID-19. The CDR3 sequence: CASSQDYSYTEAFF. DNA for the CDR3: TGTGCCAGCAGCCAAGATTATAGCTACACTGAAGCTTTCTTT.